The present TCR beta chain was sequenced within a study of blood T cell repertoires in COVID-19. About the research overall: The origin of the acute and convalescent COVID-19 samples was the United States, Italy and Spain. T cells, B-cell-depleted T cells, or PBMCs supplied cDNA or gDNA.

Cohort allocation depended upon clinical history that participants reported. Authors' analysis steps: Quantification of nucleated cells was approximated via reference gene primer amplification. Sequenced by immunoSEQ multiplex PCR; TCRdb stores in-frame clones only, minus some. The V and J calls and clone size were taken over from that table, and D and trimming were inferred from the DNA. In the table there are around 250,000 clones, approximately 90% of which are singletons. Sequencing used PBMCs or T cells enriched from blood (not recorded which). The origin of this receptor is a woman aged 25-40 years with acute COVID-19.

In nucleotides, the CDR3 is TGTGCCAGCAGCCAAGATGATGGCACCCCTGACACTGAAGCTTTCTTT. Translated, it gives CASSQDDGTPDTEAFF. The rearrangement joins TRBV4-2 to TRBJ1-1, with D unresolved. Trimming removed 0 bases from V and 3 bases from J, with 14 bases in between. CDR1 is LGHNA and CDR2 is YNFKEQ in the germline V gene. The CDR3 is 16 amino acids.